A single sample gave rise to the 31 T cell receptor beta chains below, sequenced in a study of cytomegalovirus exposure and HLA in healthy donors. In the PCR, 60 Vbeta and 13 Jbeta primers were used. This table comes from immunoSEQ multiplex PCR, and its TCRdb copy is limited to in-frame clones, with some not included. The table lists tens of thousands of clones. Input material: PBMCs. The receptors were sampled from a young man in good health and CMV-seropositive.

The chain is built from TRBV6-5 and TRBJ2-1; no clear D. The CDR3 covers 15 residues. Trimming cost V 0 bases and J 5 bases, with 11 bases left between them. The germline CDR1 and CDR2 sequences are MNHEY and SVGAGI. The CDR3 nucleotides read TGTGCCAGCAGTTACTCGGGCTACAGAAACAATGAGCAGTTCTTC. Translated: CASSYSGYRNNEQFF.

V usage is TRBV19 and J usage is TRBJ2-1; 10 nucleotides match TRBD1. Germline CDR1 LNHDA, CDR2 SQIVND (reference sequence). The CDR3 totals 14 residues. V lost 5 bases, J lost 6 bases, and 4 bases stayed unmatched. The DNA for the CDR3 is TGTGCCAGTAGTCTCCGGACAGGGGGCAATGAGCAGTTCTTC. Amino acids: CASSLRTGGNEQFF.

The chain recombines TRBV5-1 with TRBJ2-3; D perhaps matches TRBD2 (5 bases). CDR3 length: 12 amino acids. V was shortened by 4 bases and J by 10 bases, with 13 bases between the two germline ends. The V gene's germline CDR1 is SGHRS and CDR2 YFSETQ. Written as DNA, the CDR3 is TGCGCCAGCAGCGTCGACGGGGAAGCGCAGTATTTT. It translates to CASSVDGEAQYF.

This chain links TRBV6-1 with TRBJ2-1; 9 bases match TRBD1. CDR3 length equals 15 residues. Germline V gives CDR1 MNHNS, CDR2 SASEGT. J gave up 0 bases and V 3 bases, and 0 bases lay outside the gene matches. The CDR3 bases are TGTGCCAGCAGTGAGACAGGGGGCTCCTACAATGAGCAGTTCTTC. Its translation is CASSETGGSYNEQFF.

This rearrangement joins TRBV7-8 to TRBJ2-2; 7 positions match TRBD1. CDR1 is SGHVS and CDR2 is FQNEAQ in the germline V gene. Unmatched junction bases numbered 4, after V lost 7 bases and J lost 2 bases. This CDR3 spans 14 amino acids. CDR3 in DNA: TGTGCCAGCACACAGGGGATAAACACCGGGGAGCTGTTTTTT. Residues: CASTQGINTGELFF.

The rearrangement links TRBV6-5 to TRBJ2-7; tentatively, D is TRBD1 (5 bases). The CDR3 contains 15 residues. Trimming took 6 bases from V and 4 from J, leaving 19 bases between them. CDR1 is MNHEY and CDR2 is SVGAGI in the germline V gene. CDR3 sequence (DNA): TGTGCCAGCAGCCCTGTGGGGCAGGCGACTTACGAGCAGTACTTC. This codes for CASSPVGQATYEQYF.

On this clone: A junction end diverges from the germline sequence, so it may reflect a read error. The chain recombines TRBV6-6 with TRBJ2-5; no clear D gene. Germline V gene lookup returns CDR1 MNHNY and CDR2 SVGAGI (reference sequence). The CDR3 runs 12 residues. The CDR3, as DNA: TGTGCCAGCACCAAGCCCCAAGAGGCCCAGTACTTC. It codes for CASTKPQEAQYF.

The chain couples TRBV19 to TRBJ1-5; perhaps TRBD1 as D (5 bases). This CDR3 has 16 residues. The germline V and J ends were trimmed by 3 bases and 5 bases, with 17 bases remaining between them. Germline CDR1 and CDR2: LNHDA and SQIVND (reference sequence). CDR3 DNA sequence: TGTGCCAGTAGTATCCCAGGGAGGGGAAATGATCAGCCCCAGCATTTT. Protein sequence: CASSIPGRGNDQPQHF. The variable domain in full, with the rest retrieved from reference TRBV19 and TRBJ1-5, is DGGITQSPKYLFRKEGQNVTLSCEQNLNHDAMYWYRQDPGQGLRLIYYSQIVNDFQKGDIAEGYSVSREKKESFPLTVTSAQKNPTAFYLCASSIPGRGNDQPQHFGDGTRLSIL.

This sequence joins TRBV9 and TRBJ1-1; D might be TRBD1 (5 bases). CDR3 length equals 19 residues. V was pared by 0 bases and J by 0 bases, with 21 bases between. Germline values: CDR1 SGDLS, CDR2 YYNGEE. The CDR3 here is CASSVAGDSPSDMNTEAFF. DNA of the CDR3: TGTGCCAGCAGCGTAGCGGGAGACAGCCCCTCGGATATGAACACTGAAGCTTTCTTT.

V usage is TRBV6-1 and J usage is TRBJ1-4, with 8 nucleotides matching TRBD1. This CDR3 region has 16 residues. Germline CDR1 MNHNS, CDR2 SASEGT. Losses at the gene ends were 4 bases for V and 8 bases for J; bases not matched to a gene: 12. The CDR3 region has the DNA TGTGCCAGCAGTGCGAGGAGACAGGGGTTGTCGGAAAAACTGTTTTTT. It codes for CASSARRQGLSEKLFF.

J is TRBJ1-5 and V is TRBV19, with D unresolved. There are 14 residues in the CDR3. Germline V CDR1 and CDR2: LNHDA, SQIVND (reference sequence). The V end lost 0 bases, the J end lost 4 bases, and 7 bases lay between the germline ends. DNA for the CDR3: TGTGCCAGTAGTATAGATCTTGAGAATCAGCCCCAGCATTTT. Translated, it gives CASSIDLENQPQHF.

The rearrangement links TRBV2 to TRBJ2-2; D gene unclear. Trimming left V 7 bases short and J 2 bases short, with 8 bases between. The CDR3 spans 13 residues. In germline, CDR1 is SNHLY, CDR2 FYNNEI. CDR3 in amino acids: CASTPFNTGELFF. DNA for the CDR3: TGTGCCAGCACCCCCTTCAACACCGGGGAGCTGTTTTTT.

The chain recombines TRBV2 with TRBJ1-2, with D possibly matching TRBD1 (5 bases). Trimming cost V 3 bases and J 4 bases, with 12 bases left between them. This CDR3 is 14 amino acids long. Germline assignment: CDR1 SNHLY and CDR2 FYNNEI. The CDR3 sequence: CASSEVARAYGYTF. The DNA of the CDR3 is TGTGCCAGCAGTGAGGTTGCCAGGGCCTATGGCTACACCTTC.

The chain has TRBV5-1 and TRBJ2-7; 11 positions match TRBD2. Germline V gene lookup returns CDR1 SGHRS and CDR2 YFSETQ. J was trimmed by 5 bases and V by 2 bases; bases with no gene match: 3. The CDR3 totals 14 residues. CDR3: CASSFKGLADEQYF. As DNA, the CDR3 is TGCGCCAGCAGCTTTAAGGGACTAGCGGACGAGCAGTACTTC.

This chain links TRBV5-1 with TRBJ2-5; 7 bases are shared with TRBD2. Germline V gene data show CDR1 as SGHRS and CDR2 as YFSETQ. V trimming: 4 bases; J trimming: 7 bases; junction bases outside the gene matches: 13. The CDR3 loop spans 15 amino acids. In DNA form, the CDR3 reads TGCGCCAGCAGCGTCCGGGACTACGAGCTAGGGACCCAGTACTTC. It encodes CASSVRDYELGTQYF.

V is TRBV4-1 and J is TRBJ1-1; D remains unclear. This CDR3 region has 13 residues. Germline V gene lookup returns CDR1 MGHRA and CDR2 YSYEKL. V shed 3 bases and J shed 4 bases, with 9 bases lying between them. CDR3 in DNA: TGCGCCAGCAGCCAGCAGCGAGGCACTGAAGCTTTCTTT. Protein: CASSQQRGTEAFF.

The rearrangement uses TRBV5-1 and TRBJ1-1, with unresolved D. Trimming stripped 2 bases from V and 1 base from J, with 9 bases between. Per the germline V gene, CDR1 is SGHRS and CDR2 is YFSETQ. The CDR3 extends over 14 amino acids. As DNA, the CDR3 is TGCGCCAGCAGCTTAGAGGGAGCGAACACTGAAGCTTTCTTT. Its translation is CASSLEGANTEAFF.

V is TRBV4-1 and J is TRBJ1-2, with 9 bases that match TRBD1. Germline trimming cut 3 bases from V and 8 bases from J; bases unmatched to any gene: 13. Per the germline V gene, CDR1 is MGHRA and CDR2 is YSYEKL. CDR3 length: 16 amino acids. CDR3 loop: CASSHIGGDRVNGYTF. The CDR3 DNA sequence: TGCGCCAGCAGCCACATTGGTGGGGACAGGGTTAACGGCTACACCTTC.

The V call is TRBV18, the J call TRBJ1-2; maybe TRBD1 (5 bases). Per germline, CDR1 KGHSH and CDR2 LQKENI. Trimming pared 0 bases from V and 4 bases from J, leaving 6 bases between. The CDR3 sequence is 13 residues long. Written as DNA, the CDR3 is TGTGCCAGCTCACCACCGGGGGGCTATGGCTACACCTTC. It translates to CASSPPGGYGYTF.

The chain has TRBV7-9 and TRBJ2-7; 11 bases are shared with TRBD1. Germline V gives CDR1 SEHNR, CDR2 FQNEAQ (reference sequence). The V segment lost 7 bases and the J segment 5 bases; nucleotides outside the gene matches: 10. The CDR3 consists of 15 residues. CDR3 loop: CASTLGRDRGNEQYF. CDR3 DNA: TGTGCCAGCACCCTGGGCCGGGACAGGGGGAACGAGCAGTACTTC. Supplemented by reference TRBV7-9 and TRBJ2-7, the full variable domain reads DTGVSQNPRHKITKRGQNVTFRCDPISEHNRLYWYRQTLGQGPEFLTYFQNEAQLEKSRLLSDRFSAERPKGSFSTLEIQRTEQGDSAMYLCASTLGRDRGNEQYFGPGTRLTVT.

This sequence joins TRBV7-9 and TRBJ1-2, with 7 positions matching TRBD1. The germline V gene encodes CDR1 SEHNR and CDR2 FQNEAQ (reference sequence). The ends lost 5 bases at V and 5 bases at J; junction bases unmatched: 8. This CDR3 comprises 14 residues. This CDR3 is CASSNLEQGYGYTF. As DNA, the CDR3 is TGTGCCAGCAGCAACCTCGAACAGGGGTATGGCTACACCTTC.

The chain has TRBV7-2 and TRBJ2-7; 7 positions match TRBD1. This CDR3 region has 15 residues. Germline CDR1 is SGHTA and CDR2 is FQGNSA. V gave up 10 bases and J gave up 7 bases; unmatched junction bases: 19. CDR3 amino acids: CATHFGDRDLGEQYF. The CDR3 coding sequence is TGTGCCACCCACTTTGGAGACAGGGACCTCGGGGAGCAGTACTTC.

The gene calls are TRBV21-1 and TRBJ2-7; the table's D gene call, TRBD2, was not cross checked with the DNA. TRBV21-1 is a pseudogene. CDR3 length equals 14 residues. The CDR3 here is CAREWAVGRGEQYF. The DNA of the CDR3 is TGTGCCAGGGAATGGGCGGTCGGTCGGGGTGAGCAGTACTTC.

Written as DNA, the CDR3 is TGTGCCAGCAGACCCACGGCGGGGAACACCGGGGAGCTGTTTTTT. This translates into CASRPTAGNTGELFF. V is TRBV28 and J is TRBJ2-2; weak D call: TRBD2 (5 bases). The V end was cut by 6 bases, the J end by 1 base, with 12 bases between. This CDR3 has 15 amino acids. From germline, CDR1 is MDHEN and CDR2 SYDVKM.

The chain carries TRBV11-2 and TRBJ1-2; TRBD1 matches 7 bases. The CDR3 loop spans 14 amino acids. Losses at the gene ends were 1 base for V and 4 bases for J; bases not matched to a gene: 3. Germline loops: CDR1 SGHAT, CDR2 FQNNGV. CDR3 DNA sequence: TGTGCCAGCAGCTTAGTTCCAGGGGGCTATGGCTACACCTTC. Translation gives CASSLVPGGYGYTF.

The V call is TRBV29-1, the J call TRBJ1-6, with D possibly TRBD1 on 5 matching bases. Trimming took off 5 bases at V and 6 bases at J, with 14 bases between the two ends. Germline V gives CDR1 SQVTM, CDR2 ANQGSEA. The CDR3 is made up of 14 amino acids. The CDR3 coding sequence is TGCAGCGTTCAAGCGCAGGGCAGTAATTCACCCCTCCACTTT. Encoded protein: CSVQAQGSNSPLHF.

This chain connects TRBV6-5 to TRBJ1-2; D not certain. CDR1 is MNHEY, CDR2 SVGAGI, per germline. The CDR3 covers 13 residues. V lost 8 bases to trimming and J lost 4 bases, with 14 bases between them. This CDR3 reads CASGEDAFYGYTF. CDR3 in DNA: TGTGCCAGCGGGGAGGACGCTTTCTATGGCTACACCTTC.

The chain joins TRBV5-1 to TRBJ2-1; D possibly corresponds to TRBD1 (6 bases). Germline V gene lookup returns CDR1 SGHRS and CDR2 YFSETQ. V shed 0 bases and J shed 5 bases, with 9 bases lying between them. This CDR3 comprises 14 residues. The CDR3 region has the DNA TGCGCCAGCAGCTTGGAACGACAGGACAATGAGCAGTTCTTC. Its protein is CASSLERQDNEQFF.

The CDR3 region is CASSLGRYSNQPQHF. For the CDR3, the DNA is TGTGCCAGCAGCTTAGGTCGGTATAGCAATCAGCCCCAGCATTTT. The chain links TRBV13 to TRBJ1-5; D remains unclear. Trimming removed 0 bases at V and 0 bases at J, with 6 bases between. Germline V gene sequence: CDR1 PRHDT, CDR2 FYEKMQ (reference sequence). The CDR3 spans 15 residues.

The chain employs TRBV29-1 and TRBJ1-2; D is perhaps TRBD1 (5 bases). The CDR3 length is 13 residues. V lost 5 bases to trimming and J lost 8 bases, with 18 bases between them. Per the germline V gene, CDR1 is SQVTM and CDR2 is ANQGSEA. Here the CDR3 DNA reads TGCAGCGTTCTTAGCACGGTCAGGGAAGGCTACACCTTC. Its translation is CSVLSTVREGYTF.

This chain uses TRBV7-8 with TRBJ1-5, with D possibly matching TRBD1 (6 bases). Between the trimmed V and J ends, which lost 1 base and 1 base, there was a span of 11 bases. CDR3 length: 16 residues. Germline assignment: CDR1 SGHVS and CDR2 FQNEAQ. In nucleotides, the CDR3 is TGTGCCAGCAGCTTAGTAGGGGGGGGCAGCAATCAGCCCCAGCATTTT. Translation: CASSLVGGGSNQPQHF.